One and the same sample provided the 23 T cell receptor beta chains below, sequenced in a study of cytomegalovirus exposure and HLA in healthy donors. The PCR employed 60 Vbeta primers together with 13 Jbeta primers. Only in-frame clones appear in the TCRdb table, and some are missing; sequencing was by immunoSEQ multiplex PCR. The table lists some 120,000 clones, 60% to 85% of them singletons. Specimen: PBMCs. The origin of the receptors is a man aged 30 to 39 in good health and CMV-seronegative.

V usage is TRBV29-1 and J usage is TRBJ2-1; unclear D gene. CDR1 and CDR2 from the germline V gene are SQVTM and ANQGSEA. V dropped 2 bases and J dropped 0 bases, with 14 bases sitting between them. This CDR3 has 16 amino acids. The CDR3 bases are TGCAGCGTTGAAATTGTGGGCGAAAGCTCCTACAATGAGCAGTTCTTC. This codes for CSVEIVGESSYNEQFF.

The CDR3 reads CASSFPPLETEAFF. The CDR3 nucleotides are TGTGCCAGCAGCTTTCCCCCCCTGGAGACTGAAGCTTTCTTT. The chain employs TRBV7-9 and TRBJ1-1; D not certain. The CDR3 extends over 14 amino acids. Trimming took off 3 bases at V and 5 bases at J, with 13 bases between the two ends. Germline assignment: CDR1 SEHNR and CDR2 FQNEAQ (reference sequence).

This clone was seen only a few times. V is TRBV4-1 and J is TRBJ2-7, with 7 bases lining up with TRBD1. CDR1 is MGHRA, CDR2 YSYEKL, per germline. With 2 bases clipped from V and 2 bases from J, the junction kept 6 bases outside the gene matches. The CDR3 extends over 15 amino acids. CDR3 sequence (DNA): TGCGCCAGCAGCCAACACCGGGACAGACCCTACGAGCAGTACTTC. It translates to CASSQHRDRPYEQYF.

This clone has only one observation. This rearrangement joins TRBV6-1 to TRBJ1-6, with D perhaps TRBD1 (6 bases). Germline CDR1 is MNHNS and CDR2 is SASEGT. The CDR3 spans 15 residues. The V end was cut by 2 bases, the J end by 4 bases, with 9 bases between. The CDR3 sequence is CASSEWTDYNSPLHF. DNA of the CDR3: TGTGCCAGCAGTGAATGGACAGATTATAATTCACCCCTCCACTTT.

The genes are TRBV7-2 and TRBJ2-5, with a weak D call TRBD2 (6 bases). Trimming removed 1 base at V and 2 bases at J, with 8 bases between. The CDR3 runs to 14 residues. Germline CDR1 is SGHTA and CDR2 is FQGNSA. The CDR3 coding sequence is TGTGCCAGCAGCTTAGGGGAGGCTCAAGAGACCCAGTACTTC. Translating it yields CASSLGEAQETQYF.

The chain couples TRBV25-1 to TRBJ1-3, with TRBD1 as a possible D gene (5 bases). V lost 1 base and J 7 bases, leaving 11 bases between the germline ends. The CDR3 is 14 residues long. Germline values: CDR1 MGHDK, CDR2 SYGVNS. Here the CDR3 reads CASSESTGRNTIYF. DNA of the CDR3: TGTGCCAGCAGTGAATCCACAGGAAGGAACACCATATATTTT.

The CDR3 loop is CASRGPGTAPLWREKLFF. In nucleotides, the CDR3 is TGTGCCAGCAGAGGACCCGGGACAGCTCCCTTATGGCGCGAAAAACTGTTTTTT. J is TRBJ1-4 and V is TRBV28, with 7 positions matching TRBD1. Germline V gene lookup returns CDR1 MDHEN and CDR2 SYDVKM. V gave up 6 bases and J gave up 8 bases; unmatched junction bases: 21. There are 18 residues in the CDR3.

The chain is built from TRBV5-1 and TRBJ2-1, with D possibly being TRBD2 (5 bases). Germline-derived CDR1 and CDR2 are SGHRS and YFSETQ. V lost 3 bases and J 2 bases, leaving 15 bases between the germline ends. The CDR3 loop spans 16 amino acids. The DNA for the CDR3 is TGCGCCAGCAGCTCCCGTCCCGGGGTCACCTACAATGAGCAGTTCTTC. This codes for CASSSRPGVTYNEQFF.

This chain connects TRBV14 to TRBJ2-2, with 15 nucleotides matching TRBD2. This CDR3 is 19 amino acids long. After removal of 3 bases from V and 3 bases from J, the junction contained 8 bases not matched to a gene. Germline assignment: CDR1 SGHDN and CDR2 FVKESK. The CDR3 nucleotides read TGTGCCAGCAGCCACCCCGGACTAGCGGGAGGGCCAGACACCGGGGAGCTGTTTTTT. It encodes CASSHPGLAGGPDTGELFF.

This chain connects TRBV2 to TRBJ1-2, with D possibly matching TRBD1 (6 bases). The CDR3 extends over 13 amino acids. Germline V gene sequence: CDR1 SNHLY, CDR2 FYNNEI. Trimming shortened V by 2 bases and J by 8 bases, and 12 bases separated the two germline ends. CDR3 in amino acids: CASSERGGTGYTF. The CDR3 nucleotides read TGTGCCAGCAGTGAAAGGGGGGGGACGGGCTACACCTTC. Combining the CDR3 with reference TRBV2 and TRBJ1-2 gives the whole variable domain EPEVTQTPSHQVTQMGQEVILRCVPISNHLYFYWYRQILGQKVEFLVSFYNNEISEKSEIFDDQFSVERPDGSNFTLKIRSTKLEDSAMYFCASSERGGTGYTFGSGTRLTVV.

The chain carries TRBV4-2 and TRBJ2-5, with D possibly matching TRBD2 (5 bases). V was clipped by 0 bases and J by 5 bases, with 19 bases between them. There are 17 residues in the CDR3. CDR1 is LGHNA and CDR2 is YNFKEQ in the germline V gene. CDR3 in DNA: TGTGCCAGCAGCCAAGAGTCGGATAGAAGCGGCCTTGAGACCCAGTACTTC. It specifies CASSQESDRSGLETQYF.

The CDR3 DNA is TGCGCCAGCAGCCCCCAAGCAGGGTTGGATCAGCCCCAGCATTTT. This sequence encodes CASSPQAGLDQPQHF. J is TRBJ1-5 and V is TRBV4-1; the D gene is possibly TRBD1 (5 bases). The CDR3 is made up of 15 amino acids. Trimming shortened V by 4 bases and J by 5 bases, and 15 bases separated the two germline ends. Germline V CDR1 and CDR2: MGHRA, YSYEKL.

Only a few counts were recorded for this clone. The chain recombines TRBV5-6 with TRBJ1-1, with 9 positions matching TRBD1. V lost 0 bases to trimming and J lost 7 bases; unmatched junction nucleotides: 10. The CDR3 runs 16 residues. Per germline, CDR1 SGHDT and CDR2 YYEEEE. CDR3 amino acids: CASSLDRGRRSIEAFF. For the CDR3, the DNA is TGTGCCAGCAGCTTGGACAGGGGGCGGAGAAGTATTGAAGCTTTCTTT. The whole variable domain, remainder taken from reference TRBV5-6 and TRBJ1-1, is DAGVTQSPTHLIKTRGQQVTLRCSPKSGHDTVSWYQQALGQGPQFIFQYYEEEERQRGNFPDRFSGHQFPNYSSELNVNALLLGDSALYLCASSLDRGRRSIEAFFGQGTRLTVV.

This clone was observed a handful of times. The chain links TRBV18 to TRBJ1-2, with 7 bases aligning to TRBD1. CDR1 KGHSH and CDR2 LQKENI come from the germline V gene. Trimming at V came to 3 bases and at J to 4 bases, leaving 2 bases not matched to a gene. This CDR3 has 13 residues. CDR3 amino acids: CASSPDRSYGYTF. The CDR3 nucleotides are TGTGCCAGCTCACCGGACAGGTCCTATGGCTACACCTTC.

Only one count was recorded for this clone. The chain joins TRBV7-2 to TRBJ1-2, with D possibly TRBD1 on 5 matching bases. CDR1 and CDR2 (germline): SGHTA, FQGNSA. Trimming took 5 bases from V and 7 from J, leaving 14 bases between them. This CDR3 is built from 13 residues. The CDR3 nucleotides are TGTGCCAGCAGCAGTGGGCAGGGAACTGGCTACACCTTC. This codes for CASSSGQGTGYTF.

There are a few counts of this clone. CDR3 protein: CAIRDPGQGNVVGGRGYNEQFF. The CDR3 nucleotides are TGTGCCATCAGGGATCCGGGACAGGGGAACGTCGTGGGCGGGAGGGGGTACAATGAGCAGTTCTTC. The genes are TRBV10-3 and TRBJ2-1, with D perhaps matching TRBD1 (10 bases). Germline CDR1 reads ENHRY; CDR2 reads SYGVKD. V was cut by 6 bases and J by 4 bases, with 37 bases left in between. This CDR3 region has 22 residues.

This clone appeared a few times. This chain uses TRBV29-1 with TRBJ2-2, with D tentatively TRBD2 (6 bases). The germline V gene encodes CDR1 SQVTM and CDR2 ANQGSEA. Between the trimmed V and J ends, which lost 6 bases and 4 bases, there was a span of 18 bases. CDR3 length equals 15 residues. The CDR3 region is CSVAAGLAITGELFF. The CDR3 DNA is TGCAGCGTCGCTGCGGGCCTAGCGATCACCGGGGAGCTGTTTTTT.

This chain joins TRBV10-3 and TRBJ1-5, with D perhaps TRBD1 (5 bases). The V gene lost 3 bases and the J gene lost 3 bases, with 15 bases spanning the gap. The germline V gene has CDR1 ENHRY and CDR2 SYGVKD. The CDR3 sequence is 16 residues long. CDR3 protein: CAISDKGRGPNQPQHF. In DNA, the CDR3 is TGTGCCATCAGTGATAAGGGGAGGGGTCCCAATCAGCCCCAGCATTTT.

V is TRBV27 and J is TRBJ2-1, with 8 positions matching TRBD2. The CDR3 extends over 14 amino acids. Germline-derived CDR1 and CDR2 are MNHEY and SMNVEV (reference sequence). V lost 2 bases to trimming and J lost 5 bases; unmatched junction nucleotides: 2. The CDR3 loop reads CASSLAGGHNEQFF. The CDR3, as DNA: TGTGCCAGCAGTTTAGCGGGGGGCCACAATGAGCAGTTCTTC.

The CDR3 DNA reads TGTGCCAGCAGTAAACGAGGACAGCTGGGCACTGAAGCTTTCTTT. This gives the protein CASSKRGQLGTEAFF. V and J are TRBV6-1 and TRBJ1-1, with D perhaps matching TRBD1 (6 bases). CDR3 length: 15 amino acids. The V gene's germline CDR1 is MNHNS and CDR2 SASEGT. The V end lost 5 bases, the J end lost 4 bases, and 17 bases lay between the germline ends.

In regard to this clone: Compared with germline, one end of the junction differs, possibly owing to a read error. The V call is TRBV7-2, the J call TRBJ1-4; 11 bases agree with TRBD1. Germline V gene lookup returns CDR1 SGHTA and CDR2 FQGNSA. The CDR3 runs to 14 residues. The CDR3 region is CASSLGQGAEKLFF. In DNA form, the CDR3 reads TGTGCCAGCAGTTTAGGACAGGGGGCGGAAAAACTGTTTTTT.

The chain has TRBV6-6 and TRBJ2-5; 8 bases match TRBD2. The CDR3 contains 13 residues. Germline V gene sequence: CDR1 MNHNY, CDR2 SVGAGI (reference sequence). Trimming at V came to 6 bases and at J to 3 bases, leaving 3 bases not matched to a gene. CDR3 sequence reads: CASRLRGEETQYF. Written as DNA, the CDR3 is TGTGCCAGCAGATTGCGGGGGGAAGAGACCCAGTACTTC.

This chain joins TRBV18 and TRBJ1-3; D is ambiguous. The CDR3 contains 14 residues. Germline loops: CDR1 KGHSH, CDR2 LQKENI. Deletions cut 2 bases from V and 1 base from J, with 6 bases between. CDR3 region: CASSPTRSGNTIYF. In DNA form, the CDR3 reads TGTGCCAGCTCACCAACGCGGTCTGGAAACACCATATATTTT. Full variable domain (outside the CDR3, taken from reference TRBV18 and TRBJ1-3): NAGVMQNPRHLVRRRGQEARLRCSPMKGHSHVYWYRQLPEEGLKFMVYLQKENIIDESGMPKERFSAEFPKEGPSILRIQQVVRGDSAAYFCASSPTRSGNTIYFGEGSWLTVV.